This TCR beta chain was observed in a study of monozygotic twins with inflammatory bowel disease. Study-level results: IBD patients shared fewer clonotypes with others than healthy twins, especially with disease activity.

A note on this clonotype: Its antigen is undetermined.

The authors made each sample's cDNA in eight separate reactions. A 6-nucleotide sample barcode was carried by the UMIs, which template switching added. TCRdb derives one entry per CDR3 protein from the 5' RACE reads, leaving out DNA. The table counts 120,000 to 150,000 distinct CDR3 sequences; about 2.6% lies in the top ten. The TCR sequence derives from a human donor with ulcerative colitis or Crohn's disease, or a healthy co-twin of an affected twin (not recorded which). Specimen: blood.

CDR3 protein: CAWSVSNRNTEAFF. This chain connects TRBV30 to TRBJ1-1. CDR3 size: 14 residues. Germline assignment: CDR1 GTSNPN and CDR2 SVGIG (reference sequence). Variable domain in full (rest from reference TRBV30 and TRBJ1-1): SQTIHQWPATLVQPVGSPLSLECTVEGTSNPNLYWYRQAAGRGLQLLFYSVGIGQISSEVPQNLSASRPQDRQFILSSKKLLLSDSGFYLCAWSVSNRNTEAFFGQGTRLTVV.